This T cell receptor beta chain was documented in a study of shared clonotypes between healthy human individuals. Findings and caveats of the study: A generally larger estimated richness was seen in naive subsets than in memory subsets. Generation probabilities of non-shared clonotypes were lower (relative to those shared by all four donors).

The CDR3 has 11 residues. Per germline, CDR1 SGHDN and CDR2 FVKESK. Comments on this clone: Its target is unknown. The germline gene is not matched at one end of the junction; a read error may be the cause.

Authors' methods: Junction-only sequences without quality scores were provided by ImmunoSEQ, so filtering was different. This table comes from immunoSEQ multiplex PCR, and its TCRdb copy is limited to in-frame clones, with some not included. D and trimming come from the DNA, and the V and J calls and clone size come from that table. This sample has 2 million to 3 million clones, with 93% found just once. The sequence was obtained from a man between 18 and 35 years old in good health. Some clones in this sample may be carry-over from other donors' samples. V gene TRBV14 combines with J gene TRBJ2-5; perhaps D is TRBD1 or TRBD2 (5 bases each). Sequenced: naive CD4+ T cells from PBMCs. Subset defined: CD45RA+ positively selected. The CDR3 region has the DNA TGTGCCAGCAGCCACGACAGACTACCTAACTTC. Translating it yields CASSHDRLPNF.